Each of the 9 T cell receptor beta chains below was sequenced from the same sample in a study of blood T cell repertoires in COVID-19. The repertoire was sequenced with immunoSEQ multiplex PCR; TCRdb's copy has only in-frame clones and lacks some. This table holds over 85,000 clones, roughly 87% found once. The source material was peripheral blood. The source of these receptors is a male donor with acute or convalescent COVID-19.

The chain has TRBV5-1 and TRBJ2-3; 16 positions agree with TRBD2. Germline V gene data show CDR1 as SGHRS and CDR2 as YFSETQ. V was clipped by 3 bases and J by 5 bases; unmatched bases: 6. CDR3 size: 17 residues. CDR3 region: CASSSGLAGGPRDTQYF. The CDR3 bases are TGCGCCAGCAGCTCGGGACTAGCGGGGGGGCCTAGAGATACGCAGTATTTT.

The V gene is TRBV18, the J gene TRBJ2-3; D ambiguous. The CDR3 runs to 13 residues. Germline CDR1 is KGHSH and CDR2 is LQKENI. With 2 bases removed from V and 4 bases from J, the gap between germline ends came to 7 bases. The CDR3 region is CASSPDTADTQYF. DNA for the CDR3: TGTGCCAGCTCACCAGATACGGCAGATACGCAGTATTTT.

J is TRBJ1-4 and V is TRBV19; 7 bases agree with TRBD1. The CDR3 loop spans 14 amino acids. Trimming cost V 9 bases and J 3 bases; bases outside gene matches: 7. Germline V CDR1 and CDR2: LNHDA, SQIVND (reference sequence). The CDR3 region is CASSETGSNEKLFF. CDR3 sequence (DNA): TGTGCCAGCAGTGAGACAGGGTCTAATGAAAAACTGTTTTTT.

This clone was picked up a small number of times. The chain couples TRBV30 to TRBJ1-1; 10 nucleotides line up with TRBD1. Germline CDR1 reads GTSNPN; CDR2 reads SVGIG (reference sequence). This CDR3 is built from 13 residues. The V and J ends lost 4 bases and 3 bases, in that order; junction bases with no gene match: 2. The DNA for the CDR3 is TGTGCCTGGACCGGGACAGGGGACACTGAAGCTTTCTTT. Its translation: CAWTGTGDTEAFF. The whole variable domain, filled in from reference TRBV30 and TRBJ1-1, reads SQTIHQWPATLVQPVGSPLSLECTVEGTSNPNLYWYRQAAGRGLQLLFYSVGIGQISSEVPQNLSASRPQDRQFILSSKKLLLSDSGFYLCAWTGTGDTEAFFGQGTRLTVV.

This chain uses TRBV5-1 with TRBJ1-2; the D gene is possibly TRBD1 (5 bases). V was trimmed by 4 bases and J by 2 bases, leaving 15 bases between them. Germline V CDR1 and CDR2: SGHRS, YFSETQ. The CDR3 consists of 15 residues. The CDR3 DNA reads as TGCGCCAGCAGCCCAGGCGACAGACCGAACTATGGCTACACCTTC. This codes for CASSPGDRPNYGYTF.

The V call is TRBV12-3 or TRBV12-4, the J call TRBJ1-5; no firm D call. This CDR3 has 13 amino acids. Trimming cost V 6 bases and J 6 bases, with 12 bases left between them. CDR3 bases: TGTGCCAGCAGCCCTGGGCAGTTTCAGCCCCAGCATTTT. Translated: CASSPGQFQPQHF.

The chain recombines TRBV6-1 with TRBJ2-7; D gene unclear. Between the trimmed V and J ends, which lost 1 base and 0 bases, there was a span of 10 bases. This CDR3 is 15 amino acids long. Germline-derived CDR1 and CDR2 are MNHNS and SASEGT. Here the CDR3 reads CASSEGSSRSYEQYF. CDR3 nucleotides: TGTGCCAGCAGTGAAGGGAGCAGCCGCTCCTACGAGCAGTACTTC.

The J gene is TRBJ1-1, the V gene TRBV18, with 9 bases identical to TRBD1. J was trimmed by 8 bases and V by 6 bases; bases with no gene match: 7. Germline-derived CDR1 and CDR2 are KGHSH and LQKENI. The CDR3 has 13 residues. The CDR3 DNA is TGTGCCAGCTCTGGACAGGGGAGTAGGGAAGCTTTCTTT. As protein: CASSGQGSREAFF.

The CDR3, as DNA: TGTGCCAGCAGAACCGTTACGGATGAAAAACTGTTTTTT. Protein: CASRTVTDEKLFF. The chain carries TRBV13 and TRBJ1-4; D not resolved. Trimming took off 6 bases at V and 6 bases at J, with 11 bases between the two ends. This CDR3 is 13 amino acids long. Germline V gene lookup returns CDR1 PRHDT and CDR2 FYEKMQ (reference sequence).